This T cell receptor beta chain was recorded in a study of blood T cell repertoires in COVID-19. Study-level information: Specimens from acute and convalescent COVID-19 originated in the United States, Italy and Spain. PBMCs, B-cell-depleted T cells, or T cells were the source of the cDNA or gDNA that made up the material.

How the authors handled the data: The assay estimated nucleated cells by amplifying reference gene primers. The repertoire was sequenced with immunoSEQ multiplex PCR; TCRdb's copy has only in-frame clones and lacks some. That table furnishes V, J and clone size, whereas the DNA furnished D and trimming. The table records around 210,000 clones, more than 65% of them present only once. The CDR3 has 15 residues. The germline CDR1 and CDR2 sequences are SGHAT and FQNNGV. V gave up 5 bases and J gave up 7 bases; unmatched junction bases: 8. The TCR comes from a human donor in a cohort sampled during active COVID-19. The rearrangement joins TRBV11-2 to TRBJ1-4, with 9 nucleotides matching TRBD1. The sequenced sample was peripheral blood. This chain's CDR3 is CASSPQTGGVEKLFF. The DNA for the CDR3 is TGTGCCAGCAGCCCCCAGACAGGGGGTGTTGAAAAACTGTTTTTT.